This TCR beta chain was profiled in a study of T cells in Graves' hyperthyroidism and ophthalmopathy. About the research overall: At the time of initial diagnosis and before any treatment, peripheral blood was collected. Broader study findings: Clonotypes that were expanded in thyroid above 0.001 mostly appeared in blood too.

Regions amplified from RNA transcripts were the TCR beta CDR3 regions. The HTBI set primed first-round TCR CDR3 RT-PCR. A single record per CDR3 protein comes from TCRdb applying MiXCR to the multiplex PCR reads. The sample yields about 360,000 distinct CDR3 sequences, around 25% seen once. This clonotype was seen a handful of times. Its target is not known. Deletions cut 4 bases from V and 3 bases from J, with 9 bases between. The CDR3 length is 13 residues. Sequenced input: blood. The receptor's source is a man in his forties or fifties with Graves' hyperthyroidism. The rearrangement links TRBV12-3 or TRBV12-4 to TRBJ2-5, with D maybe TRBD2 (5 bases). CDR3 sequence: CASSSRVEETQYF. The CDR3 DNA reads TGTGCCAGCAGTTCGAGGGTTGAAGAGACCCAGTACTTC.